The 15 T cell receptor beta chains in this list originate from one sample, sequenced in a study of shared clonotypes between healthy human individuals (dated by TCRdb to 2018 to 2021). CD8 naive samples were obtained by positive selection for CCR7 among CD45RO-negative cells, yielding a CD45RA+CCR7+ population from which TemRA cells were excluded. The protocol used for the library was the immunoSEQ multiplex PCR assay. In TCRdb, the immuneACCESS table is reduced to in-frame sequences with V and J assigned. These tables do not hold every clone; where another copy was compared, an unresolved V gene accounts for under half, and the others remain unexplained. This sample is represented by over 2 million clones; roughly 95% of them were singletons. The ten largest clones add up to about 1.1% of the sample. Sequencing input: naive CD8+ T cells sorted from blood. The cell subset or site label for this specimen denotes: CD45RA+CCR7+. The receptors come from a man between 18 and 29 years old in good health.

The V call is TRBV10-2, the J call TRBJ2-1, with 14 bases fitting TRBD2. CDR3 length: 16 residues. The trim removed 3 bases at V and 3 bases at J, leaving 1 base unmatched. The V gene's germline CDR1 is WSHSY and CDR2 SAAADI. CDR3 in amino acids: CASSDGLAGGYNEQFF. In nucleotides, the CDR3 is TGCGCCAGCAGTGATGGACTAGCGGGGGGCTACAATGAGCAGTTCTTC.

This clone came up once. The sample holds other DNA sequences that translate to the same CDR3. The chain recombines TRBV27 with TRBJ2-7; D is perhaps TRBD2 (6 bases). Looked up from germline, CDR1 is MNHEY and CDR2 is SMNVEV (reference sequence). There are 13 residues in the CDR3. Trimming shortened V by 4 bases and J by 4 bases, and 11 bases separated the two germline ends. The CDR3 loop is CASSYGGSYEQYF. As DNA, the CDR3 is TGTGCCAGCAGTTACGGGGGATCTTACGAGCAGTACTTC.

V usage is TRBV28 and J usage is TRBJ1-5; no clear D gene. V lost 3 bases to trimming and J lost 2 bases, with 11 bases between them. The germline CDR1 and CDR2 sequences are MDHEN and SYDVKM. The CDR3 covers 15 residues. In DNA form, the CDR3 reads TGTGCCAGCAGTTTGAGTGGCAGTCGCAATCAGCCCCAGCATTTT. Translated: CASSLSGSRNQPQHF.

V gene TRBV9 combines with J gene TRBJ2-5, with TRBD1 matching 12 bases. Germline V gene data show CDR1 as SGDLS and CDR2 as YYNGEE. There are 16 residues in the CDR3. The junction had 7 bases not matched to a gene; V was cut back by 3 bases and J by 4 bases. The CDR3 spells CASSDPGQGAGETQYF. CDR3 nucleotides: TGTGCCAGCAGCGATCCGGGACAGGGGGCTGGAGAGACCCAGTACTTC.

This clone came up a few times. V gene TRBV20-1 combines with J gene TRBJ1-1, with D unresolved. The CDR3 has 11 amino acids. Trimming pared 6 bases from V and 1 base from J, leaving 6 bases between. Germline V CDR1 and CDR2: DFQATT, SNEGSKA (reference sequence). For the CDR3, the DNA is TGCAGTGCCGAGGGGAACACTGAAGCTTTCTTT. Translated: CSAEGNTEAFF.

The chain links TRBV10-3 to TRBJ2-5; 10 bases match TRBD1. The CDR3 consists of 14 residues. Trimming removed 4 bases from V and 5 bases from J; junction bases left unmatched: 4. The germline CDR1 and CDR2 sequences are ENHRY and SYGVKD. The CDR3 nucleotides read TGTGCCATCAGTGTACCGGGACAGGGGGAGACCCAGTACTTC. Translating it yields CAISVPGQGETQYF.

The chain combines TRBV11-2 with TRBJ2-1; 7 bases line up with TRBD2. This CDR3 region has 15 residues. V lost 1 base, J lost 5 bases, and 5 bases stayed unmatched. From germline, CDR1 is SGHAT and CDR2 FQNNGV. CDR3 protein: CASSLGAGANNEQFF. CDR3 sequence (DNA): TGTGCCAGCAGCTTAGGGGCGGGAGCCAACAATGAGCAGTTCTTC.

About this clone: The sample has other DNA sequences that encode this CDR3 too. This rearrangement joins TRBV9 to TRBJ1-2; the D gene is possibly TRBD1 (5 bases). The CDR3 is 13 amino acids. Per germline, CDR1 SGDLS and CDR2 YYNGEE. Between the trimmed V and J ends, which lost 3 bases and 4 bases, there was a span of 10 bases. As DNA, the CDR3 is TGTGCCAGCAGCGCCCAGGGTGGCTATGGCTACACCTTC. It yields the protein CASSAQGGYGYTF.

The rearrangement uses TRBV10-2 and TRBJ1-5; no clear D. This CDR3 has 15 amino acids. CDR1 WSHSY and CDR2 SAAADI come from the germline V gene. V was trimmed by 1 base and J by 9 bases, leaving 16 bases between them. CDR3 sequence (DNA): TGCGCCAGCAGTGAGTTGGACGATCCGGGATTGCCCCAGCATTTT. This translates into CASSELDDPGLPQHF.

The chain joins TRBV28 to TRBJ1-1; D remains unclear. Germline V gene lookup returns CDR1 MDHEN and CDR2 SYDVKM. Between the trimmed V and J ends, which lost 2 bases and 1 base, there was a span of 8 bases. The CDR3 is made up of 14 amino acids. The CDR3 nucleotides read TGTGCCAGCAGTTTACTCGAGGAGAACACTGAAGCTTTCTTT. This encodes CASSLLEENTEAFF.

This clone was recorded at least ten times. This chain links TRBV19 with TRBJ1-5; D is possibly TRBD1 (6 bases). Trimming shortened V by 3 bases and J by 7 bases, and 19 bases separated the two germline ends. Germline loops: CDR1 LNHDA, CDR2 SQIVND (reference sequence). The CDR3 contains 16 residues. The CDR3 DNA reads TGTGCCAGTAGTATTTGGGGGCAAAGGGGCACGCAGCCCCAGCATTTT. Protein: CASSIWGQRGTQPQHF.

The genes are TRBV19 and TRBJ2-2, with 7 bases that match TRBD2. Germline V gene lookup returns CDR1 LNHDA and CDR2 SQIVND (reference sequence). The V and J ends lost 5 bases and 3 bases, in that order; junction bases with no gene match: 3. The CDR3 extends over 14 amino acids. The CDR3 here is CASSGRGDTGELFF. The CDR3 DNA follows: TGTGCCAGTAGTGGACGGGGGGACACCGGGGAGCTGTTTTTT.

In this sample, this clone turned up once. J is TRBJ2-1 and V is TRBV2; 7 bases are a match to TRBD2. Per germline, CDR1 SNHLY and CDR2 FYNNEI. CDR3 length equals 17 residues. J gave up 5 bases and V 8 bases, and 18 bases lay outside the gene matches. CDR3 bases: TGTGCCAGCCGGCAGTCCGTTGGGGGGGAAATAGACAATGAGCAGTTCTTC. Protein: CASRQSVGGEIDNEQFF.

This chain connects TRBV19 to TRBJ1-1, with 12 bases lining up with TRBD1. Germline V gene sequence: CDR1 LNHDA, CDR2 SQIVND (reference sequence). CDR3 length: 15 amino acids. V trimming: 8 bases; J trimming: 1 base; junction bases outside the gene matches: 5. The CDR3 DNA sequence: TGTGCCAGTGACGGGACAGGGGGCTGGAACACTGAAGCTTTCTTT. Amino acid sequence: CASDGTGGWNTEAFF.

As DNA, the CDR3 is TGTGCCAGCAGCATGGGGGACGCTCAGCCCCAGCATTTT. Residues: CASSMGDAQPQHF. V usage is TRBV5-6 and J usage is TRBJ1-5; maybe TRBD1 (5 bases). CDR1 SGHDT and CDR2 YYEEEE come from the germline V gene. Between the trimmed V and J ends, which lost 4 bases and 6 bases, there was a span of 11 bases. The CDR3 covers 13 residues.